Shown below are 13 T cell receptor beta chains from a single sample sequenced in a study of technical replicates of blood from several donors. Assay used: immunoSEQ multiplex PCR; TCRdb lists only in-frame clones, some missing. This table has approximately 70,000 clones, 90% to 95% appearing once. The sequenced sample was T cells isolated from PBMCs. Receptors were obtained from a human donor in good health.

This chain connects TRBV27 to TRBJ1-1; the match to TRBD1 covers 7 bases. The CDR3 extends over 14 amino acids. Per the germline V gene, CDR1 is MNHEY and CDR2 is SMNVEV (reference sequence). The V gene end was trimmed by 10 bases and the J gene end by 1 base; junction bases not matched to a gene: 9. The CDR3 DNA reads as TGTGCCACCCGAGGGGGCACCTGGAACACTGAAGCTTTCTTT. Protein product: CATRGGTWNTEAFF.

This chain links TRBV5-6 with TRBJ1-4; D is ambiguous. CDR3 length: 15 residues. Germline V gene lookup returns CDR1 SGHDT and CDR2 YYEEEE. V was trimmed by 0 bases and J by 8 bases, leaving 14 bases between them. The CDR3 sequence: CASSLAATAGEKLFF. CDR3 DNA sequence: TGTGCCAGCAGCTTGGCCGCGACGGCAGGCGAAAAACTGTTTTTT.

This clone occurred a few times. The J gene is TRBJ1-1, the V gene TRBV7-9, with 9 bases aligning to TRBD1. The CDR3 has 15 amino acids. Germline V gene data show CDR1 as SEHNR and CDR2 as FQNEAQ (reference sequence). V gave up 2 bases and J gave up 1 base; unmatched junction bases: 2. In nucleotides, the CDR3 is TGTGCCAGCAGCTTAATGGGACAGGGGAACACTGAAGCTTTCTTT. This gives the protein CASSLMGQGNTEAFF. Full variable domain (missing parts from reference TRBV7-9 and TRBJ1-1): DTGVSQNPRHKITKRGQNVTFRCDPISEHNRLYWYRQTLGQGPEFLTYFQNEAQLEKSRLLSDRFSAERPKGSFSTLEIQRTEQGDSAMYLCASSLMGQGNTEAFFGQGTRLTVV.

This clone was recorded once. The genes are TRBV14 and TRBJ2-1; the D is unclear. The CDR3 loop spans 12 amino acids. The germline V gene encodes CDR1 SGHDN and CDR2 FVKESK. The ends were cut back, 4 bases at V and 6 bases at J, with 7 bases in the middle. CDR3 residues: CASSPGFNEQFF. The CDR3 nucleotides read TGTGCCAGCAGCCCCGGGTTCAATGAGCAGTTCTTC.

The CDR3 nucleotides read TGTGCCAGCAGTCCGGGGACAGGGGATCAGCCCCAGCATTTT. It yields the protein CASSPGTGDQPQHF. The chain is built from TRBV27 and TRBJ1-5, with 10 bases matching TRBD1. This CDR3 contains 14 residues. Per germline, CDR1 MNHEY and CDR2 SMNVEV (reference sequence). V was clipped by 5 bases and J by 5 bases; unmatched bases: 3.

This clone was recorded only once. The J gene is TRBJ2-2, the V gene TRBV4-1; 9 bases are shared with TRBD2. With 1 base clipped from V and 7 bases from J, the junction kept 10 bases outside the gene matches. The CDR3 covers 17 residues. Germline-derived CDR1 and CDR2 are MGHRA and YSYEKL. This CDR3 is CASSQGIAGAGGGELFF. The CDR3 bases are TGCGCCAGCAGCCAAGGAATAGCGGGAGCGGGTGGCGGGGAGCTGTTTTTT.

The chain links TRBV2 to TRBJ1-2, with 7 positions matching TRBD1. The CDR3 loop spans 12 amino acids. V dropped 7 bases and J dropped 5; count of bases not matched to a gene: 4. Germline values: CDR1 SNHLY, CDR2 FYNNEI. The CDR3 sequence is CASTGQLYGYTF. The CDR3 nucleotides are TGTGCCAGCACGGGACAGCTTTATGGCTACACCTTC.

The chain uses TRBV14 and TRBJ1-4; possibly TRBD1 for D (6 bases). The CDR3 runs 16 residues. Trimming took 3 bases from V and 8 from J, leaving 19 bases between them. Germline lookup yields CDR1 SGHDN and CDR2 FVKESK. Here the CDR3 DNA reads TGTGCCAGCAGCCAGGGTCTCATGGACAGATACGAAAAACTGTTTTTT. Protein sequence: CASSQGLMDRYEKLFF.

This chain joins TRBV27 and TRBJ2-1; D is possibly TRBD1 (7 bases). This CDR3 spans 14 amino acids. Germline assignment: CDR1 MNHEY and CDR2 SMNVEV (reference sequence). Trimming shortened V by 4 bases and J by 6 bases, and 13 bases separated the two germline ends. The CDR3 reads CASSSGGGGNEQFF. CDR3 bases: TGTGCCAGCAGTTCCGGAGGGGGCGGCAATGAGCAGTTCTTC.

This chain joins TRBV4-2 and TRBJ2-7, with TRBD2 as a possible D gene (6 bases). Germline CDR1 reads LGHNA; CDR2 reads YNFKEQ. The CDR3 has 15 residues. Trimming removed 1 base from V and 6 bases from J, with 16 bases in between. The CDR3 sequence: CASSQGRDLRAEQYF. For the CDR3, the DNA is TGTGCCAGCAGCCAAGGGCGGGACCTCCGGGCCGAGCAGTACTTC.

The J gene is TRBJ2-1, the V gene TRBV7-6; the D is unclear. Germline assignment: CDR1 SGHVS and CDR2 FNYEAQ. V was clipped by 3 bases and J by 4 bases, with 7 bases between them. The CDR3 is made up of 13 amino acids. This chain's CDR3 is CASSFSVYNEQFF. In DNA form, the CDR3 reads TGTGCCAGCAGCTTTTCCGTTTACAATGAGCAGTTCTTC.

The V gene is TRBV30, the J gene TRBJ2-2, with 7 bases matching TRBD2. This CDR3 is 14 amino acids long. CDR1 is GTSNPN and CDR2 is SVGIG in the germline V gene (reference sequence). Trimming removed 2 bases from V and 7 bases from J; junction bases left unmatched: 7. CDR3 nucleotides: TGTGCCTGGAGTCGCGGGAGAGCGGTCGGGGAGCTGTTTTTT. Translation: CAWSRGRAVGELFF.

V gene TRBV12-5 combines with J gene TRBJ2-1; 14 nucleotides line up with TRBD2. Germline V CDR1 and CDR2: LGHNT, FRNRAP. V dropped 6 bases and J dropped 8; count of bases not matched to a gene: 18. The CDR3 consists of 19 residues. CDR3 sequence reads: CASGGIGTSGGTNRDEQFF. The CDR3 nucleotides read TGTGCTAGTGGCGGGATTGGGACTAGCGGGGGAACCAACAGGGATGAGCAGTTCTTC. Variable domain in full (rest from reference TRBV12-5 and TRBJ2-1): DARVTQTPRHKVTEMGQEVTMRCQPILGHNTVFWYRQTMMQGLELLAYFRNRAPLDDSGMPKDRFSAEMPDATLATLKIQPSEPRDSAVYFCASGGIGTSGGTNRDEQFFGPGTRLTVL.